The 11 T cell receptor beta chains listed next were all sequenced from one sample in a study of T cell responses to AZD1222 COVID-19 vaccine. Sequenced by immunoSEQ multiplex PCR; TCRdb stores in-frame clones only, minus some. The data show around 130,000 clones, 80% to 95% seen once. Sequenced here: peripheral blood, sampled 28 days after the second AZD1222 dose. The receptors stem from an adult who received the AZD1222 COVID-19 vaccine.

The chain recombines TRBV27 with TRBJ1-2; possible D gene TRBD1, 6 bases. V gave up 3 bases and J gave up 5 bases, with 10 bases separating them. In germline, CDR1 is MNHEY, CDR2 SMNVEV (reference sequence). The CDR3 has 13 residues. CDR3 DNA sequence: TGTGCCAGCAGTTTTCAGGGGATATATGGCTACACCTTC. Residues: CASSFQGIYGYTF.

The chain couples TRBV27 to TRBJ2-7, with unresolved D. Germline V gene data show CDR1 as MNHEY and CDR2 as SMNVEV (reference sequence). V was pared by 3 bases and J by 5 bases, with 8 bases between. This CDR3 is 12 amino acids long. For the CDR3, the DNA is TGTGCCAGCAGTTTTTGGGGAAACGAGCAGTACTTC. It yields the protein CASSFWGNEQYF.

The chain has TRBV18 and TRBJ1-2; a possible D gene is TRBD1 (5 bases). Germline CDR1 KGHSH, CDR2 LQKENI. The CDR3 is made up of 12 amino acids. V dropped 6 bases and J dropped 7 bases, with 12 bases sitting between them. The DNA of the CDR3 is TGTGCCAGCTCCCTCGGGGCCGCTGGCTACACCTTC. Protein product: CASSLGAAGYTF.

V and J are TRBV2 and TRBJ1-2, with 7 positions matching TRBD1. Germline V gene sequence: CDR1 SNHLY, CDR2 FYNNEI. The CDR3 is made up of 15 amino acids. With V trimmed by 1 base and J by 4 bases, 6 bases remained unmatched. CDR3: CASSEGDRALYGYTF. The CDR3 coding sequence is TGTGCCAGCAGTGAAGGCGACAGGGCTCTCTATGGCTACACCTTC.

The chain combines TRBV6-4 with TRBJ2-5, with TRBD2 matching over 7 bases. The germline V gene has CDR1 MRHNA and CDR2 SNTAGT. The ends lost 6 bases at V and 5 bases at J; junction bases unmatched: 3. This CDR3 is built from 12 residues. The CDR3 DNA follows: TGTGCCAGCAGGAAGGGAGGGGAGACCCAGTACTTC. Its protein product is CASRKGGETQYF.

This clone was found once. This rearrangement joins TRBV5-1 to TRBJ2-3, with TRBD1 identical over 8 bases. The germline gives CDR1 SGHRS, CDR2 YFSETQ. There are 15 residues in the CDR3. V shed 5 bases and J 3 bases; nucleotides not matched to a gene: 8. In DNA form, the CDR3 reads TGCGCCAGCAGGGGACAGGTCGGGGGAACAGATACGCAGTATTTT. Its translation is CASRGQVGGTDTQYF.

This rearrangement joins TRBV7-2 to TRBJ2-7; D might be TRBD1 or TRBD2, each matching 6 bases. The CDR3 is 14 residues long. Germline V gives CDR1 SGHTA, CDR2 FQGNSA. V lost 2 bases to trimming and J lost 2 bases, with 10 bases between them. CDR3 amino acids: CASSLRRGAYEQYF. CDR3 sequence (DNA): TGTGCCAGCAGCTTACGTAGGGGGGCCTACGAGCAGTACTTC. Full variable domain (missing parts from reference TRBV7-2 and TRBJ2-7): GAGVSQSPSNKVTEKGKDVELRCDPISGHTALYWYRQSLGQGLEFLIYFQGNSAPDKSGLPSDRFSAERTGGSVSTLTIQRTQQEDSAVYLCASSLRRGAYEQYFGPGTRLTVT.

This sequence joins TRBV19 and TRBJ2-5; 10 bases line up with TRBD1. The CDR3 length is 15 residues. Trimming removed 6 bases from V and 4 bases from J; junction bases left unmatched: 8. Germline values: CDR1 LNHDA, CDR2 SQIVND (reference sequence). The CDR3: CASSNTGTGAETQYF. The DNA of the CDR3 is TGTGCCAGTAGCAATACCGGGACAGGGGCAGAGACCCAGTACTTC. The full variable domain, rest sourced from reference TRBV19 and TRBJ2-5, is DGGITQSPKYLFRKEGQNVTLSCEQNLNHDAMYWYRQDPGQGLRLIYYSQIVNDFQKGDIAEGYSVSREKKESFPLTVTSAQKNPTAFYLCASSNTGTGAETQYFGPGTRLLVL.

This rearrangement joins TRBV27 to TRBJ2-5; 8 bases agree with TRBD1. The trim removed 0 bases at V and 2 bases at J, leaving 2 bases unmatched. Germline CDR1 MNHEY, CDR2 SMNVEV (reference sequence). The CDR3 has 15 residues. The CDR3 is CASSLSDRVQETQYF. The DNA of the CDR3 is TGTGCCAGCAGTTTATCGGACAGGGTTCAAGAGACCCAGTACTTC.

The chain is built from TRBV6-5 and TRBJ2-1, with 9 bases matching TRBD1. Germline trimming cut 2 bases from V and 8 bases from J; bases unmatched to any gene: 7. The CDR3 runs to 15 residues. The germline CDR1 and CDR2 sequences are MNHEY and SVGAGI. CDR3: CASSYPGTGTDEQFF. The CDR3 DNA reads TGTGCCAGCAGTTACCCCGGGACAGGGACGGATGAGCAGTTCTTC.

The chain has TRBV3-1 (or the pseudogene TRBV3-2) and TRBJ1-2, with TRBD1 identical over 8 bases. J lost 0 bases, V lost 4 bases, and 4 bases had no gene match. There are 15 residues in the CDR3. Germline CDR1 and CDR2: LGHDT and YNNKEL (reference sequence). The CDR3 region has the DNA TGTGCCAGCAGCCCTTCGGACAGGGCTAACTATGGCTACACCTTC. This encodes CASSPSDRANYGYTF.